This TCR beta chain was identified in a study of CD8 T cells in Susac syndrome. Trimming stripped 2 bases from V and 4 bases from J, with 8 bases between. The CDR3 contains 12 residues. The germline V gene encodes CDR1 GTSNPN and CDR2 SVGIG (reference sequence). RNA in amounts of about 0.45 to 1 ug was reverse transcribed with random hexamers. TCR beta CDR3 was amplified by immunoSEQ multiplex PCR. This amplification extended across 54 Vbeta and 13 Jbeta segments. MiXCR, run by TCRdb on the immunoSEQ multiplex PCR reads, gives a single entry per CDR3 protein. The repertoire holds about 200,000 distinct CDR3 sequences, with roughly 92% as singletons. This clonotype showed up just once.

The sequence was obtained from a human donor with multiple sclerosis. Source material: CD8+ T cells from PBMCs. The genes are TRBV30 and TRBJ1-1; unclear D gene. CDR3 bases: TGTGCCTGGAGTCCCCCCGTCACTGAAGCTTTCTTT. It yields the protein CAWSPPVTEAFF.